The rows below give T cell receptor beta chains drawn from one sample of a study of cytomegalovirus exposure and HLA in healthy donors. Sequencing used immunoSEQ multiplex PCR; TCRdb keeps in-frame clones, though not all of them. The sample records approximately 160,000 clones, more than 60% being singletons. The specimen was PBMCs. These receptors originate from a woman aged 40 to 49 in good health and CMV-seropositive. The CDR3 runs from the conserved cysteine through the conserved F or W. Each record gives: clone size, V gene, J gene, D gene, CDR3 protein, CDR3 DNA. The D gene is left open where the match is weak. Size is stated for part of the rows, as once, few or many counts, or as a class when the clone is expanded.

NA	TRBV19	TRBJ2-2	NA	CASSILFPGLINTGELFF	TGTGCCAGTAGTATCCTCTTCCCGGGACTGATAAACACCGGGGAGCTGTTTTTT
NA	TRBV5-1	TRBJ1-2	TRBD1	CASSLNRGGAEGYTF	TGCGCCAGCAGCTTGAACCGAGGGGGCGCGGAAGGCTACACCTTC
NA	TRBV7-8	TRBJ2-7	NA	CASSLVLGEQYF	TGTGCCAGCAGCTTAGTACTAGGCGAGCAGTACTTC
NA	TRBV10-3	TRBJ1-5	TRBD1	CATRGEGQGLNQPQHF	TGTGCCACGCGTGGAGAGGGACAGGGGCTAAATCAGCCCCAGCATTTT
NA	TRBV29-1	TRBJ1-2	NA	CSALVGGGAYGYTF	TGCAGCGCCCTCGTAGGGGGGGGCGCGTATGGCTACACCTTC
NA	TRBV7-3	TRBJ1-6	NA	CTSSLNSLYNSPLHF	TGTACCAGCAGCTTAAATAGCCTTTATAATTCACCCCTCCACTTT
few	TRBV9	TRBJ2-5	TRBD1	CASSTGDRSQETQYF	TGTGCCAGCAGCACCGGGGACAGAAGCCAAGAGACCCAGTACTTC
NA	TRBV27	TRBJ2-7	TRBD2	CASSSPSGGAYEQYF	TGTGCCAGCAGTTCCCCTAGCGGGGGGGCCTACGAGCAGTACTTC
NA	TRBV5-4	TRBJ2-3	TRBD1	CASSFLSGQRGTQYF	TGTGCCAGCAGCTTTCTCTCGGGACAGAGGGGTACGCAGTATTTT
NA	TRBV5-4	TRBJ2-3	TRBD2	CASSRRIAGGRDTQYF	TGTGCCAGCAGCCGCCGTATAGCGGGGGGGCGAGATACGCAGTATTTT
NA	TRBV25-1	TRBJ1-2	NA	CASSEYGDAYGYTF	TGTGCCAGCAGTGAATACGGGGATGCCTATGGCTACACCTTC
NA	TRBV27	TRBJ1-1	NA	CASSVRDLEAFF	TGTGCCAGCAGTGTCAGGGATCTTGAAGCTTTCTTT
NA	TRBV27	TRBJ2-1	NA	CASSWGVGYNEQFF	TGTGCCAGCAGTTGGGGGGTGGGCTACAATGAGCAGTTCTTC
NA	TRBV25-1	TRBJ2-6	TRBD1	CASPGTGGPGANVLTF	TGTGCCAGCCCAGGGACAGGGGGACCCGGGGCCAACGTCCTGACTTTC
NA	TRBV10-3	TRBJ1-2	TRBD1	CAISVQGDYGYTF	TGTGCCATCAGTGTACAGGGGGACTATGGCTACACCTTC
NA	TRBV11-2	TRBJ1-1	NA	CASTPTGYTEAFF	TGTGCCAGCACTCCAACCGGTTACACTGAAGCTTTCTTT
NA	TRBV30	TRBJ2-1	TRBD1	CAWYTGQDLNNEQFF	TGTGCCTGGTATACGGGACAGGACCTTAACAATGAGCAGTTCTTC
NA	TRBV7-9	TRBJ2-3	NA	CSSSSTDTQYF	TGTTCCAGCAGCTCAACAGATACGCAGTATTTT
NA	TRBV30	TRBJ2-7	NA	CAWRPPGGGGGDEQYF	TGTGCCTGGAGGCCACCTGGAGGGGGCGGTGGCGACGAGCAGTACTTC
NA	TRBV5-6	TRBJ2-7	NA	CASSFGGPPYEQYF	TGTGCCAGCAGCTTCGGGGGGCCCCCCTACGAGCAGTACTTC
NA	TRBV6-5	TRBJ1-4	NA	CASSPAWAENEKLFF	TGTGCCAGCAGCCCGGCGTGGGCCGAGAATGAAAAACTGTTTTTT
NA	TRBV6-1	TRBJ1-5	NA	CASSEAGGSNQPQHF	TGTGCCAGCAGTGAAGCCGGGGGGAGCAATCAGCCCCAGCATTTT
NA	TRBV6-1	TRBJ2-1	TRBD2	CASRILAGEDNEQFF	TGTGCCAGCAGGATACTAGCGGGGGAAGACAATGAGCAGTTCTTC